This T cell receptor beta chain was observed in a study of CD8+ T cells in alopecia areata. The CDR3 covers 16 residues. Per germline, CDR1 LNHNV and CDR2 YYDKDF (reference sequence). V gave up 2 bases and J gave up 3 bases, with 15 bases separating them. Sample treatment: oral pan-JAK inhibitor, 5-10 mg twice daily. Extraction of RNA preceded its reverse transcription into cDNA, which served as the sequencing template. Here immunoSEQ multiplex PCR was the method, and the copy in TCRdb shows in-frame clones only, minus some. The sample holds 250,000 to 300,000 clones; 58% are singletons and the top ten take over 1.5%.

The rearrangement joins TRBV15 to TRBJ2-3; D perhaps matches TRBD2 (5 bases). This sequence originates from a human donor with alopecia areata. The source material was CD4+ T cells sorted from blood, sampled at week 24, from a patient treated with tofacitinib. CDR3 amino acids: CATSRLTQRETDTQYF. CDR3 DNA: TGTGCCACCAGCAGACTTACCCAGAGGGAGACAGATACGCAGTATTTT.